The text below deals with one T cell receptor (beta chain). Its antigen has not been determined. The record has no base qualities; no much larger clone is one base away. Patients with autoimmune disease history or receiving systemic immunosuppression were excluded from the trial. Peripheral blood for TCR sequencing was collected from all dose cohorts at baseline, on cycle 4 day 1, and on cycle 7 day 1. The samples were taken from a phase I, first-in-human, multicenter, open-label dose-escalation trial of ivuxolimab. Adults with locally advanced or metastatic melanoma, renal cell carcinoma, hepatocellular carcinoma or head and neck squamous cell carcinoma were enrolled in the trial. CD4+ and CD8+ T cells were sorted separately from peripheral blood before TCR sequencing. The record originates from a study of OX40 agonist ivuxolimab in advanced cancers. Turning to the overall study: Ivuxolimab, which targeted the costimulatory receptor OX40 (CD134), was an agonistic, fully human IgG2 monoclonal antibody. Three dose-escalation patients achieved partial responses, one with hepatocellular carcinoma and two with cutaneous melanoma. The paper covers the monotherapy dose-escalation part of the phase I ivuxolimab trial, which included N of about 50 patients. Intravenous ivuxolimab was administered to patients every 2 weeks at six dose levels: 0.01, 0.1, 0.3, 1.5, 3 and 10 mg/kg. Of the approximately 50 dose-escalation patients, hepatocellular carcinoma was present in 19, melanoma in some 15, renal cell carcinoma in 9 and head and neck cancer in 9. Patients were allowed to have had prior anti-PD-1, anti-PD-L1 or anti-CTLA-4 therapy, and approximately 40% of the dose-escalation patients had been treated with checkpoint inhibitors. Peripheral TCRbeta sequencing was intended to test whether TCR sequence diversity was altered and clonal T-cell expansion was caused by ivuxolimab. In the dose-escalation cohort, around four fifths of patients were male, and the mean age was approximately 60 years with a range of roughly 20 to 85.

For this chain, trimming is 4 bases at the V end and 4 bases at the J end, and the number of junction bases without a gene match is 5. From a lookup of the germline V gene, CDR1 and CDR2 are SGHRS and YFSETQ. Including cysteine and phenylalanine, the CDR3 has 15 amino acids. Only CDR3 DNA remains: 45 bases, in frame from the first base. The paper's findings and limits, for the study overall: At doses from 0.1 to 3.0 mg/kg, clonal expansion was seen in both CD4+ and CD8+ blood T cells between baseline and week 6. Partial responders in the 0.1-3.0 mg/kg groups had among the lowest normalized peripheral clonal expansion, especially among CD8+ T cells. After ivuxolimab, CD8+ T cells had more expanded clones than CD4+ T cells on average. Low levels of normalized T-cell clonal expansion were also shown by some nonresponding patients. The antigen specificity of the peripheral T cells that underwent clonal expansion was not determined.

To sequence the TCRbeta CDR3 region, genomic DNA was isolated from the sorted cells. The immunoSEQ Assay was used for sequencing of TCRbeta CDR3 regions. TCRdb stores this immuneACCESS table with in-frame sequences only. Part of the clones is absent; in the studies checked, under half of the shortfall reflects unresolved V genes, and no reason is known for the rest. This sample lists tens of thousands of clones; about 92% were detected once. The top ten hold 0.3% to 0.4% of the sample. The specimen comprised CD4+ or CD8+ T cells sorted from blood, sampled in a trial of the OX40 agonist ivuxolimab. The receptor chain draws on TRBV5-1 and TRBJ2-5; TRBD1 lines up with 12 middle nucleotides. The clonotype comes from an adult with an advanced solid tumor such as melanoma, head and neck, liver or kidney cancer. The CDR3 loop reads CASSRDRGPPETQYF. The DNA sequence is as follows: TGCGCCAGCAGCCGGGACAGGGGGCCCCCAGAGACCCAGTACTTC.